This T cell receptor beta chain was sequenced for a study of Ad26.COV2.S vaccination and SARS-CoV-2 variants. On the study more broadly: Into the muscle, Ad26.COV2.S was dosed once or twice, 56 days apart.

This table comes from immunoSEQ multiplex PCR, and its TCRdb copy is limited to in-frame clones, with some not included. There are 400,000 to 500,000 clones in the sample; 88% occur only once, and 3.5% to 4% lies in the top ten. Regarding treatment: 19 received Ad26.COV2.S at low or high dose, single or two shots; 5 received placebo; per-sample allocation not given. Day 63 following the first vaccine or placebo injection was when the samples were taken. Ad26.COV2.S expressed prefusion-stabilized spike from the original Wuhan strain. CDR1 is LNHDA and CDR2 is SQIVND in the germline V gene (reference sequence). The CDR3 loop spans 15 amino acids. V shed 4 bases and J 5 bases; nucleotides not matched to a gene: 8.

This TCR was recovered from a person aged 18-65 years who received the Ad26.COV2.S COVID-19 vaccine or a placebo. The chain employs TRBV19 and TRBJ2-1; TRBD1 matches 7 bases. This sample comprised peripheral blood, obtained in a trial of Ad26.COV2.S vaccine versus placebo. CDR3 protein: CASSRTGARDNEQFF. CDR3 DNA: TGTGCCAGTAGTAGAACAGGGGCGCGGGACAATGAGCAGTTCTTC. Supplemented by reference TRBV19 and TRBJ2-1, the full variable domain reads DGGITQSPKYLFRKEGQNVTLSCEQNLNHDAMYWYRQDPGQGLRLIYYSQIVNDFQKGDIAEGYSVSREKKESFPLTVTSAQKNPTAFYLCASSRTGARDNEQFFGPGTRLTVL.